Sequencing of this T cell receptor beta chain was carried out in a study of PD-1 blockade in mismatch repair-deficient tumors. Study-wide background: Patients had approximately 13 mismatch repair-deficient cancer types, all previously treated and progressing.

The data were produced by immunoSEQ multiplex PCR, yet TCRdb's version contains in-frame clones alone and is incomplete. The table records roughly 130,000 clones, about nine tenths of them present only once. Study-wide points: After pembrolizumab, tumor-resident clones rose rapidly, then generally contracted before radiologic responses.

A few pembrolizumab responders had their TCRs sequenced. Comment on this clone: Its antigen is currently unknown.

Trimming took off 0 bases at V and 2 bases at J, with 11 bases between the two ends. CDR3 length equals 15 residues. Germline-derived CDR1 and CDR2 are MGHRA and YSYEKL. The sequencing used peripheral blood, collected 70 to 72 weeks after starting pembrolizumab. This chain uses TRBV4-1 with TRBJ2-7; no firm D call. The receptor comes from an adult with mismatch repair-deficient cancer. This CDR3 is CASSQEFHSTYEQYF. CDR3 nucleotides: TGCGCCAGCAGCCAAGAGTTTCACAGTACCTACGAGCAGTACTTC.